This T cell receptor beta chain was recorded in a study of cytomegalovirus exposure and HLA in healthy donors. The PCR made use of 60 Vbeta and 13 Jbeta primers. The method was immunoSEQ multiplex PCR; TCRdb's version includes in-frame clones alone and lacks a portion of them. The sample lists 60,000 to 75,000 clones, more than 65% seen once, with less than 3.5% in the top ten. Sample: PBMCs. This TCR came from a woman under 40 in good health and CMV-seronegative.

DNA of the CDR3: TGTGCCAGCAGCTTAAACTTAGGACTAGCGGGGCCCACAGATACGCAGTATTTT. As protein: CASSLNLGLAGPTDTQYF. The genes are TRBV7-2 and TRBJ2-3; TRBD2 matches 12 bases. Per germline, CDR1 SGHTA and CDR2 FQGNSA. V was pared by 2 bases and J by 2 bases, with 8 bases of the junction left unmatched. The CDR3 loop spans 18 amino acids.